This is a list of T cell receptor beta chains from one sample in a study of cytomegalovirus exposure and HLA in healthy donors. Here immunoSEQ multiplex PCR was the method, and the copy in TCRdb shows in-frame clones only, minus some. Counted here are 90,000 to 150,000 clones, approximately 81% occurring once; the ten biggest clones make up less than 2.5%. Sample: PBMCs. Receptors were obtained from a woman between 35 and 50 years old in good health and CMV-seronegative. Each CDR3 is given with its conserved first and last residue. D genes are given only for firm matches. Size is omitted from some rows. Given values are once, few, many or a class for expanded clones.

j_call d_call v_call clone_size cdr3_nt cdr3_aa
TRBJ1-3 NA TRBV11-2 NA TGTGCCAGCAGCTTATGGGGGGACGGAAACACCATATATTTT CASSLWGDGNTIYF
TRBJ1-2 TRBD1 TRBV28 NA TGTGCCAGCAGTCCGGGGACAGGAGTGCTTGGCTACACCTTC CASSPGTGVLGYTF
TRBJ2-7 TRBD2 TRBV6-1 NA TGTGCCAGCAGAAAAACTAGCGGGGGTTCCTACGAGCAGTACTTC CASRKTSGGSYEQYF
TRBJ1-1 NA TRBV18 NA TGTGCCAGCTCACCACTCATTGAACAGCCGCCTGACTTT CASSPLIEQPPDF
TRBJ2-7 NA TRBV18 NA TGTGCCAGCTCGAGGGGGAGCTCCTACGAGCAGTACTTC CASSRGSSYEQYF
TRBJ2-1 TRBD2 TRBV5-6 NA TGTGCCAGCAGCCCCGGGACTAGCGGGGGGGCTCAGTTCTTC CASSPGTSGGAQFF
TRBJ2-3 NA TRBV9 NA TGTGCCAGCAGCGCTTCGACCGTCACGGGTACGCAGTATTTT CASSASTVTGTQYF
TRBJ2-7 NA TRBV10-1 NA TGCGCCAGCAGGGAATCGACAGGTTCCTACGAGCAGTACTTC CASRESTGSYEQYF
TRBJ2-7 NA TRBV15 NA TGTGCCACCAGCGCAGGGTTATCCTACGAGCAGTACTTC CATSAGLSYEQYF
TRBJ2-1 TRBD1 TRBV7-6 NA TGTGCCAGCAGCCGACAGGGGAGCAACAATGAGCAGTTCTTC CASSRQGSNNEQFF
TRBJ2-1 TRBD2 TRBV4-1 NA TGCGCCAGCAGCCAGTTACTAGCGGGAGGGCCGGGTGAGCAGTTCTTC CASSQLLAGGPGEQFF
TRBJ2-2 NA TRBV5-4 few TGTGCCAGCAGCTTGGTTGCGGGGTCGGGCGGGGAGCTGTTTTTT CASSLVAGSGGELFF
TRBJ2-1 TRBD2 TRBV11-2 NA TGTGCCAGCAGCGCCTCGGGGGCGGGAGGTTGGAATGAGCAGTTCTTC CASSASGAGGWNEQFF
TRBJ2-3 TRBD2 TRBV15 NA TGTGCCACCAGCAGAGATAGGAGCGGGGGAACAGATACGCAGTATTTT CATSRDRSGGTDTQYF
TRBJ2-4 NA TRBV10-3 NA TGTGCCATCAGTGAAAGCGGTCAGGCCAAAAACATTCAGTACTTC CAISESGQAKNIQYF
TRBJ2-7 NA TRBV18 once TGTGCCAGCTCAATACAGGGGAGGTACGAGCAGTACTTC CASSIQGRYEQYF
TRBJ2-3 NA TRBV15 NA TGTGCCACCAGCACCGAGCAGGGATCGTATACGCAGTATTTT CATSTEQGSYTQYF